This TCR beta chain came from a study of vaccination and CD4 T cells after COVID-19. Regarding treatment: roughly ten-day PBMC culture with coronavirus spike peptide pools or control peptides (ViraFEST assay). The V and J ends lost 3 bases and 5 bases respectively, with 13 bases between them. CDR1 and CDR2 from the germline V gene are DFQATT and SNEGSKA (reference sequence). The CDR3 runs to 13 residues. An Oncomine TCR Beta short-read assay was used to sequence the DNA from cultured CD4+ T cells. TCRdb ran MiXCR on the PCR reads and lists one entry per CDR3 protein. The sample contains 15,000 or so distinct CDR3 sequences, around 61% of which appear only once. On this clonotype: No antigen is known for it.

Specimen: CD4+ T cells from blood, cultured in vitro. V usage is TRBV20-1 and J usage is TRBJ2-5; D gene ambiguous. This sequence originates from a human donor who had recovered from COVID-19. For the CDR3, the DNA is TGCAGTGCTAGGGACCCCCTCGGGGAGACCCAGTACTTC. It codes for CSARDPLGETQYF.